These 32 T cell receptor beta chains were sequenced from one sample in a study of T-cell reconstitution after alpha-beta-depleted transplantation in children. Preparing the TCRbeta library involved the use of unique molecular identifiers. TCRdb fed the PCR reads into MiXCR, producing one record per CDR3 protein. The sample has 350,000 to 450,000 distinct CDR3 sequences; roughly 15% are singletons. This material consisted of PBMCs, taken from the stem cell graft. The source is a human donor who donated a stem cell graft to a child with Fanconi anemia.

This clonotype showed up just a few times. The chain is built from TRBV5-1 and TRBJ2-2, with TRBD1 matching over 8 bases. The V gene's germline CDR1 is SGHRS and CDR2 YFSETQ. With 2 bases clipped from V and 5 bases from J, the junction kept 8 bases outside the gene matches. CDR3 length: 16 amino acids. The CDR3 sequence: CASSLGQGGRTGELFF. CDR3 nucleotide sequence: TGCGCCAGCAGCTTAGGACAGGGCGGGCGAACCGGGGAGCTGTTTTTT.

In its sample, this clonotype was seen a few times. This chain links TRBV11-2 with TRBJ1-2; no reliable D call. The CDR3 sequence is 14 residues long. Trimming shortened V by 1 base and J by 4 bases, and 10 bases separated the two germline ends. The germline V gene encodes CDR1 SGHAT and CDR2 FQNNGV. This CDR3 is CASSLGSGIYGYTF. In DNA form, the CDR3 reads TGTGCCAGCAGCTTAGGATCCGGGATCTATGGCTACACCTTC.

This clonotype was counted ten times or more. The gene calls are TRBV3-1 and TRBJ1-2; tentatively, D is TRBD1 (6 bases). V shed 3 bases and J shed 2 bases, with 7 bases lying between them. The CDR3 extends over 13 amino acids. The germline CDR1 and CDR2 sequences are LGHDT and YNNKEL (reference sequence). The CDR3 coding sequence is TGTGCCAGCAGCCACACAGGGAACTATGGCTACACCTTC. Translation: CASSHTGNYGYTF.

This clonotype showed up many times. This chain uses TRBV4-3 with TRBJ1-6; 8 bases map to TRBD1. V was pared by 9 bases and J by 0 bases, with 10 bases of the junction left unmatched. Germline assignment: CDR1 LGHNA and CDR2 YSLEER. The CDR3 is made up of 17 amino acids. As DNA, the CDR3 is TGCGCCAGGCGGCGGGACAGGTGCCCCTCCTATAATTCACCCCTCCACTTT. Its translation: CARRRDRCPSYNSPLHF.

The chain joins TRBV5-1 to TRBJ2-2, with D hard to call. V lost 0 bases and J 3 bases, leaving 6 bases between the germline ends. CDR1 is SGHRS, CDR2 YFSETQ, per germline. This CDR3 region has 14 residues. CDR3 DNA: TGCGCCAGCAGCTTGGAGCCAGACACCGGGGAGCTGTTTTTT. The encoded protein is CASSLEPDTGELFF.

The table lists this clonotype with a few counts. This chain links TRBV3-1 with TRBJ1-2, with 8 bases fitting TRBD1. J gave up 4 bases and V 6 bases, and 7 bases lay outside the gene matches. In germline, CDR1 is LGHDT, CDR2 YNNKEL (reference sequence). This CDR3 is built from 14 residues. CDR3 protein: CASSRQGLAYGYTF. The CDR3 DNA follows: TGTGCCAGCAGTCGACAGGGGTTGGCCTATGGCTACACCTTC. Supplemented by reference TRBV3-1 and TRBJ1-2, the full variable domain reads DTAVSQTPKYLVTQMGNDKSIKCEQNLGHDTMYWYKQDSKKFLKIMFSYNNKELIINETVPNRFSPKSPDKAHLNLHINSLELGDSAVYFCASSRQGLAYGYTFGSGTRLTVV.

This clonotype was detected a few times. The V call is TRBV12-3 or TRBV12-4, the J call TRBJ2-2, with D unresolved. Trimming left V 3 bases short and J 4 bases short, with 15 bases between. This CDR3 has 16 residues. The CDR3 reads CASSFGSDPATGELFF. As DNA, the CDR3 is TGTGCCAGCAGTTTCGGTTCTGACCCGGCCACCGGGGAGCTGTTTTTT.

This clonotype was seen many times. The chain couples TRBV19 to TRBJ1-1, with 8 bases lining up with TRBD1. Germline lookup yields CDR1 LNHDA and CDR2 SQIVND (reference sequence). Trimming cost V 5 bases and J 8 bases; bases outside gene matches: 10. The CDR3 consists of 14 residues. The CDR3 bases are TGTGCCAGTAGTCCGAGGGACAGGAGAAAAGAAGCTTTCTTT. This codes for CASSPRDRRKEAFF.

This clonotype was observed a few times. The chain combines TRBV7-8 with TRBJ1-6, with 8 nucleotides matching TRBD1. V was clipped by 1 base and J by 6 bases; unmatched bases: 5. CDR1 is SGHVS and CDR2 is FQNEAQ in the germline V gene. The CDR3 is 16 amino acids. The CDR3: CASSLGTGQGNSPLHF. In DNA, the CDR3 is TGTGCCAGCAGCTTAGGGACAGGGCAGGGTAATTCACCCCTCCACTTT.

This chain joins TRBV28 and TRBJ1-1; 9 bases are shared with TRBD1. Germline V gene sequence: CDR1 MDHEN, CDR2 SYDVKM. V lost 4 bases, J lost 8 bases, and 23 bases stayed unmatched. The CDR3 is 19 residues long. CDR3 sequence: CASSSSIADRGYGVGEAFF. The CDR3 DNA is TGTGCCAGCAGTTCCTCAATCGCGGACAGGGGCTATGGGGTCGGAGAAGCTTTCTTT.

The chain couples TRBV29-1 to TRBJ1-5; perhaps TRBD1 as D (5 bases). There are 14 residues in the CDR3. The V gene's germline CDR1 is SQVTM and CDR2 ANQGSEA. The germline V and J ends were trimmed by 4 bases and 4 bases, with 14 bases remaining between them. CDR3 amino acids: CSVGDVGPNQPQHF. In DNA form, the CDR3 reads TGCAGCGTTGGGGACGTGGGCCCAAATCAGCCCCAGCATTTT.

Only a few counts were recorded for this clonotype. This sequence joins TRBV10-3 and TRBJ1-1; no reliable D call. V gave up 5 bases and J gave up 0 bases, with 7 bases separating them. From germline, CDR1 is ENHRY and CDR2 SYGVKD. This CDR3 has 13 amino acids. The CDR3 DNA reads TGTGCCATCAGTTCCCCCCTGAACACTGAAGCTTTCTTT. The encoded protein is CAISSPLNTEAFF.

The J gene is TRBJ2-5, the V gene TRBV18; a weak D match, TRBD2 (5 bases). The V gene's germline CDR1 is KGHSH and CDR2 LQKENI. CDR3 length: 15 amino acids. Trimming removed 3 bases from V and 3 bases from J, with 14 bases in between. CDR3 sequence reads: CASSPSSGFEETQYF. CDR3 bases: TGTGCCAGCTCACCGTCGTCGGGGTTCGAAGAGACCCAGTACTTC.

The chain combines TRBV12-3 or TRBV12-4 with TRBJ2-2, with TRBD1 as a possible D gene (6 bases). This CDR3 has 14 residues. Trimming left V 5 bases short and J 4 bases short, with 11 bases between. The CDR3 sequence: CASSLTGFTGELFF. CDR3 nucleotide sequence: TGTGCCAGCAGTCTGACAGGATTCACCGGGGAGCTGTTTTTT.

J is TRBJ2-1 and V is TRBV7-3, with D unresolved. Germline V gives CDR1 SGHTA, CDR2 FQGTGA. CDR3 length: 12 residues. The V end was cut by 2 bases, the J end by 9 bases, with 8 bases between. In nucleotides, the CDR3 is TGTGCCAGCAGCTTATCAGCTGGTGAGCAGTTCTTC. Its protein is CASSLSAGEQFF. The full variable domain, its missing parts supplied by reference TRBV7-3 and TRBJ2-1, is GAGVSQTPSNKVTEKGKYVELRCDPISGHTALYWYRQSLGQGPEFLIYFQGTGAADDSGLPNDRFFAVRPEGSVSTLKIQRTERGDSAVYLCASSLSAGEQFFGPGTRLTVL.

The chain recombines TRBV20-1 with TRBJ2-1; 11 nucleotides agree with TRBD2. The CDR3 sequence is 16 residues long. Germline lookup yields CDR1 DFQATT and CDR2 SNEGSKA (reference sequence). The CDR3 DNA reads TGCAGCCATACTAGCGGGGGAGCGAGCTCCTACAATGAGCAGTTCTTC. This sequence encodes CSHTSGGASSYNEQFF.

This clonotype turned up a few times. The V call is TRBV28, the J call TRBJ2-5; the D is unclear. Trimming cost V 3 bases and J 7 bases, with 18 bases left between them. This CDR3 is 15 amino acids long. The germline V gene encodes CDR1 MDHEN and CDR2 SYDVKM. The CDR3 region has the DNA TGTGCCAGCAGTTTGAGAACTCTCCAAGAGAGGACCCAGTACTTC. It is translated as CASSLRTLQERTQYF.

This clonotype was counted ten times or more. In nucleotides, the CDR3 is TGCGCCAGCAGCGCCGGGACAGGGAGGAGGTACGAGCAGTACTTC. Protein product: CASSAGTGRRYEQYF. The chain links TRBV10-1 to TRBJ2-7; TRBD1 matches 9 bases. V lost 6 bases and J lost 4; bases outside the gene matches: 10. There are 15 residues in the CDR3. Germline V gene sequence: CDR1 WNHNN, CDR2 SYGVQD (reference sequence).

A few counts support this clonotype. The V call is TRBV20-1, the J call TRBJ1-2, with 8 nucleotides matching TRBD1. There are 14 residues in the CDR3. CDR1 is DFQATT, CDR2 SNEGSKA, per germline (reference sequence). Unmatched junction bases numbered 5, after V lost 2 bases and J lost 3 bases. The CDR3 DNA sequence: TGCAGTGCTAGACATCCGACAGGGGACTATGGCTACACCTTC. Its protein product is CSARHPTGDYGYTF.

This clonotype was seen many times. A much larger clone sits a single nucleotide away, making a read error possible. The rearrangement joins TRBV4-3 to TRBJ1-1; the D is unclear. Trimming pared 0 bases from V and 5 bases from J, leaving 7 bases between. The CDR3 runs to 13 residues. Germline CDR1 and CDR2: LGHNA and YSLEER. The CDR3 region has the DNA TGCGCCAGCAGCCAAGATCGGAAGACTGAAGCTTTCTTT. Residues: CASSQDRKTEAFF.

This clonotype was picked up a small number of times. V gene TRBV18 combines with J gene TRBJ2-6; tentatively, D is TRBD2 (6 bases). The CDR3 is 18 amino acids. V was cut by 1 base and J by 1 base, with 14 bases left in between. CDR1 is KGHSH and CDR2 is LQKENI in the germline V gene. DNA for the CDR3: TGTGCCAGCTCACCACTTCGGGACGGAGGGTCTGGGGCCAACGTCCTGACTTTC. Translated, it gives CASSPLRDGGSGANVLTF.

The V call is TRBV27, the J call TRBJ1-1; D not certain. This CDR3 spans 13 amino acids. Germline V gene data show CDR1 as MNHEY and CDR2 as SMNVEV (reference sequence). V lost 4 bases to trimming and J lost 5 bases, with 11 bases between them. The CDR3 DNA sequence: TGTGCCAGCAGTTCCCTGACTTGGACTGAAGCTTTCTTT. Translating gives CASSSLTWTEAFF.

The CDR3 region has the DNA TGTGCCAGCAGTCGGCACGAGGATGTGTGGGGCCACAATGAGCAGTTCTTC. This sequence encodes CASSRHEDVWGHNEQFF. This rearrangement joins TRBV27 to TRBJ2-1; possible D gene TRBD1, 5 bases. V was trimmed by 5 bases and J by 5 bases, leaving 22 bases between them. The CDR3 contains 17 residues. Germline values: CDR1 MNHEY, CDR2 SMNVEV (reference sequence).

The sample holds many counts of this clonotype. This chain links TRBV12-3 or TRBV12-4 with TRBJ2-7; D is uncertain. V was cut by 3 bases and J by 4 bases, with 13 bases left in between. The CDR3 covers 14 residues. The CDR3 coding sequence is TGTGCCAGCAGTTTGAAGGGCCTGTGGTACGAGCAGTACTTC. Translating it yields CASSLKGLWYEQYF.

This clonotype was picked up many times. The chain recombines TRBV6-4 with TRBJ1-1; no clear D gene. CDR1 and CDR2 (germline): MRHNA, SNTAGT. Trimming removed 8 bases at V and 1 base at J, with 11 bases between. The CDR3 has 13 residues. The DNA of the CDR3 is TGTGCCAGCTCGCGAGGGAGGAACACTGAAGCTTTCTTT. Encoded protein: CASSRGRNTEAFF.

As for this clonotype: Given a much more abundant clone one base away, this may be a read error. J is TRBJ2-2 and V is TRBV5-6; D perhaps matches TRBD1 (5 bases). The CDR3 is made up of 14 amino acids. Germline CDR1 is SGHDT and CDR2 is YYEEEE. The CDR3, as DNA: TGTGCCAGCGGTCGGGTGATGGACACCAGGGAGCTGTTTTTT. Residues: CASGRVMDTRELFF.

This clonotype was recorded a few times. CDR3 loop: CASQGTGEREQYV. The CDR3 DNA follows: TGTGCCAGCCAAGGGACAGGGGAACGTGAGCAGTACGTC. The rearrangement links TRBV27 to TRBJ2-7, with 10 bases matching TRBD1. V dropped 8 bases and J dropped 7; count of bases not matched to a gene: 8. This CDR3 is built from 13 residues. Germline loops: CDR1 MNHEY, CDR2 SMNVEV (reference sequence).

This clonotype was counted between two and nine times. The chain links TRBV6-5 to TRBJ1-1; D is uncertain. V was trimmed by 6 bases and J by 1 base, leaving 12 bases between them. This CDR3 contains 14 residues. Germline lookup yields CDR1 MNHEY and CDR2 SVGAGI. This chain's CDR3 is CASRPRSRNTEAFF. Written as DNA, the CDR3 is TGTGCCAGCAGACCGCGGAGCAGGAACACTGAAGCTTTCTTT.

This clonotype was found many times. The rearrangement joins TRBV5-1 to TRBJ2-2, with D possibly matching TRBD1 (5 bases). Germline loops: CDR1 SGHRS, CDR2 YFSETQ. Deletions cut 4 bases from V and 6 bases from J, with 13 bases between. This CDR3 has 14 amino acids. CDR3 protein: CASSLSGISGELFF. In DNA form, the CDR3 reads TGCGCCAGCAGCCTATCAGGGATCTCCGGGGAGCTGTTTTTT.

This clonotype was seen many times. The J gene is TRBJ2-1, the V gene TRBV12-5; tentatively, D is TRBD1 (6 bases). There are 14 residues in the CDR3. The germline V and J ends were trimmed by 7 bases and 6 bases, with 16 bases remaining between them. CDR1 LGHNT and CDR2 FRNRAP come from the germline V gene. In DNA form, the CDR3 reads TGTGCTAGTGTCACTCACCAGGGGTCCAATGAGCAGTTCTTC. Its translation: CASVTHQGSNEQFF.

This clonotype was picked up many times. V is TRBV24-1 and J is TRBJ2-3, with 7 positions matching TRBD1. The CDR3 is 15 amino acids. From germline, CDR1 is KGHDR and CDR2 SFDVKD. V lost 3 bases, J lost 4 bases, and 6 bases stayed unmatched. In DNA, the CDR3 is TGTGCCACCAGTGATCCTGACAGGGAAGCAGATACGCAGTATTTT. It translates to CATSDPDREADTQYF.

This clonotype was picked up a small number of times. The V and J genes are TRBV12-3 or TRBV12-4 and TRBJ2-1; D might be TRBD2 (6 bases). This CDR3 is built from 15 residues. Trimming pared 3 bases from V and 1 base from J, leaving 10 bases between. The CDR3 nucleotides read TGTGCCAGCAGTTTTGGTAGCGGTTCCTACAATGAGCAGTTCTTC. Its protein is CASSFGSGSYNEQFF.